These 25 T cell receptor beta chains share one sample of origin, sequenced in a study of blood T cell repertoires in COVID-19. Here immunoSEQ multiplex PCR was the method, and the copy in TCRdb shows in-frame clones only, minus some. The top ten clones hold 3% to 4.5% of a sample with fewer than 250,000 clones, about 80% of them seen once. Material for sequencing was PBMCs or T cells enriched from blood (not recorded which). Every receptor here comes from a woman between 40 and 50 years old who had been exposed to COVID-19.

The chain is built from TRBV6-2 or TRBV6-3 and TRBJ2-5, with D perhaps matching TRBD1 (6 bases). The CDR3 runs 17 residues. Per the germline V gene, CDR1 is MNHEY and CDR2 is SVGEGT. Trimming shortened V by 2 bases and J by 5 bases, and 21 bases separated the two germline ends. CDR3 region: CASSYPRTEAYQETQYF. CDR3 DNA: TGTGCCAGCAGTTACCCCCGGACAGAGGCCTATCAGGAGACCCAGTACTTC.

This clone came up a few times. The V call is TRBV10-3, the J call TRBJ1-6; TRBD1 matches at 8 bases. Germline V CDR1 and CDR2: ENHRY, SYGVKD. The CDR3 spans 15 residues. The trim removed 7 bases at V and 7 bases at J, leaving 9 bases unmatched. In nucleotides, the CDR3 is TGTGCCATCACCCCTGGGACAGGTGGAAATTCACCCCTCCACTTT. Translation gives CAITPGTGGNSPLHF.

The CDR3 loop reads CASSDNRRNTEAFF. The CDR3 coding sequence is TGTGCCAGCAGTGATAACAGAAGGAACACTGAAGCTTTCTTT. J is TRBJ1-1 and V is TRBV6-1; unclear D gene. V lost 3 bases to trimming and J lost 1 base, with 9 bases between them. The length of the CDR3 is 14 residues. CDR1 is MNHNS, CDR2 SASEGT, per germline.

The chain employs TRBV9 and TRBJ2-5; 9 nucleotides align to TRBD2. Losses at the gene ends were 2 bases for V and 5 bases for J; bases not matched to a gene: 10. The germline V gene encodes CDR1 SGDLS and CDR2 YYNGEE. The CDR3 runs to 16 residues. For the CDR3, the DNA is TGTGCCAGCAGCGTTTATGCGGGGGGGCTTCTGGAGACCCAGTACTTC. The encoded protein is CASSVYAGGLLETQYF.

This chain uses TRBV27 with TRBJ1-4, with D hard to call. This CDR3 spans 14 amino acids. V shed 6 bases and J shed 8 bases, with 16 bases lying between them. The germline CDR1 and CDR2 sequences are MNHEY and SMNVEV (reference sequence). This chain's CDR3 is CASSLPNTGEKLFF. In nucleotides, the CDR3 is TGTGCCAGCAGCTTACCGAATACGGGGGAAAAACTGTTTTTT.

CDR3 in amino acids: CASSPGGQGAPETQYF. The CDR3 bases are TGTGCCAGCAGCCCAGGGGGACAGGGGGCCCCGGAGACCCAGTACTTC. The rearrangement joins TRBV7-3 to TRBJ2-5; TRBD1 aligns across 12 bases. V shed 5 bases and J 5 bases; nucleotides not matched to a gene: 9. This CDR3 is 16 amino acids long. The V gene's germline CDR1 is SGHTA and CDR2 FQGTGA.

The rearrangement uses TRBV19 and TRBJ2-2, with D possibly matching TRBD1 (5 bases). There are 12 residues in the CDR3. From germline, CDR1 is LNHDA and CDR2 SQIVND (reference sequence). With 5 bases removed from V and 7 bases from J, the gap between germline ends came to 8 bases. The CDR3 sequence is CASSPQGGELFF. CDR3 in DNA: TGTGCCAGTAGTCCGCAGGGCGGGGAGCTGTTTTTT.

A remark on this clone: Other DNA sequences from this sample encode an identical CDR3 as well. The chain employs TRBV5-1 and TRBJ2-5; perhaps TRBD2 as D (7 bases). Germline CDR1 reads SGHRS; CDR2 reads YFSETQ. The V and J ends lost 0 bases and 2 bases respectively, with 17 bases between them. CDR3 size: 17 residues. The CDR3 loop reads CASSLGGAGVLQETQYF. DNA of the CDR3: TGCGCCAGCAGCTTGGGGGGGGCGGGGGTATTACAAGAGACCCAGTACTTC.

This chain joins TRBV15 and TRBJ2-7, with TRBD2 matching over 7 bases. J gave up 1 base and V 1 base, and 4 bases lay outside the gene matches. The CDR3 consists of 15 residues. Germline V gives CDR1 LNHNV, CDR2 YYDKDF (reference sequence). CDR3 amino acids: CATSRGLSGSYEQYF. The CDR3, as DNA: TGTGCCACCAGCAGAGGCCTTAGCGGGTCCTACGAGCAGTACTTC.

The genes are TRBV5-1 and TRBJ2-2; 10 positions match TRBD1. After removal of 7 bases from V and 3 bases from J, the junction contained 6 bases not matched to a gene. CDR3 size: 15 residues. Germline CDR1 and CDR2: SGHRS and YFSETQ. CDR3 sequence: CASREGTGDTGELFF. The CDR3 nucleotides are TGCGCCAGCCGGGAAGGGACAGGGGACACCGGGGAGCTGTTTTTT.

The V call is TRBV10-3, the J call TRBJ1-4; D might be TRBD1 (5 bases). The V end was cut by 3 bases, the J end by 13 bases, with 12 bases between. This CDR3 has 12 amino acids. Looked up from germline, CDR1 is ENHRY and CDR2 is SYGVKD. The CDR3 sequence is CAISDPDSLLFF. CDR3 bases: TGTGCCATCAGTGACCCCGACAGCCTACTGTTTTTT.

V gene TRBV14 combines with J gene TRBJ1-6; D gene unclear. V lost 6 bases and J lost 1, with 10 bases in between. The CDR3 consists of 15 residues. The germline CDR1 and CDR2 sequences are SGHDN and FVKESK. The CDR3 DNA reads TGTGCCAGCAGGCCGGGTGTTTCCTATAATTCACCCCTCCACTTT. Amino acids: CASRPGVSYNSPLHF.

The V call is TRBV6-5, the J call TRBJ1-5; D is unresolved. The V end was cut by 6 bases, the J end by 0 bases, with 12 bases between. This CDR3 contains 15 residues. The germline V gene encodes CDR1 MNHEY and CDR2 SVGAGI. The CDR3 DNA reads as TGTGCCAGCAGGGGCTCCGTCAATAGCAATCAGCCCCAGCATTTT. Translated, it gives CASRGSVNSNQPQHF.

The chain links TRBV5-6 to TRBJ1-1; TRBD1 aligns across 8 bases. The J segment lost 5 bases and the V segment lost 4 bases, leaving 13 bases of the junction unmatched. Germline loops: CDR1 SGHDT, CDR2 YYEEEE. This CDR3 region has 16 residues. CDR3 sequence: CASSPDSQGAGTEAFF. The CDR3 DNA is TGTGCCAGCAGCCCGGACAGCCAGGGGGCAGGGACTGAAGCTTTCTTT.

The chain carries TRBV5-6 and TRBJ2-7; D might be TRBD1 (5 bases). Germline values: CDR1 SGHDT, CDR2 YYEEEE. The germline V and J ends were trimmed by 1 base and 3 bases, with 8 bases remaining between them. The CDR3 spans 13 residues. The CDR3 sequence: CASSLYRLYEQYF. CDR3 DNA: TGTGCCAGCAGCTTGTACAGGCTCTACGAGCAGTACTTC.

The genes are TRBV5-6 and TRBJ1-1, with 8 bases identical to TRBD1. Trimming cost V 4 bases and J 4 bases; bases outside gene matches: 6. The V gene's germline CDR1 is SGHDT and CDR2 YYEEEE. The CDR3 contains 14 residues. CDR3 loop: CASSLARGLTEAFF. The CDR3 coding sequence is TGTGCCAGCAGCCTCGCCAGGGGGCTCACTGAAGCTTTCTTT.

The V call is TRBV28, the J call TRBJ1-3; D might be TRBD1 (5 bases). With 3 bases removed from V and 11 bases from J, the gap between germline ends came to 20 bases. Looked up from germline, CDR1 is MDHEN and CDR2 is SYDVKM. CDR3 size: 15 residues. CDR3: CASSFSRAVGRAIYF. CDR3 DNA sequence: TGTGCCAGCAGTTTTTCCAGGGCTGTGGGAAGGGCCATATATTTT.

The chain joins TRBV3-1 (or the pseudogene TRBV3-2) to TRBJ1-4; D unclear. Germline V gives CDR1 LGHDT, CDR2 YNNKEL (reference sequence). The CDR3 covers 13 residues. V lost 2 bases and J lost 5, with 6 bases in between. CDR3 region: CASSQTYNEKLFF. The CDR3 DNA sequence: TGTGCCAGCAGCCAAACTTACAATGAAAAACTGTTTTTT.

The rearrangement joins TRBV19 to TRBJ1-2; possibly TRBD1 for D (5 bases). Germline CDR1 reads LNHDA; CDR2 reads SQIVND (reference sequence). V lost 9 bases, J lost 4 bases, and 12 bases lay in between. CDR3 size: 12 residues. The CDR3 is CARKTVVYGYTF. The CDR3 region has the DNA TGTGCCAGAAAGACAGTAGTCTATGGCTACACCTTC.

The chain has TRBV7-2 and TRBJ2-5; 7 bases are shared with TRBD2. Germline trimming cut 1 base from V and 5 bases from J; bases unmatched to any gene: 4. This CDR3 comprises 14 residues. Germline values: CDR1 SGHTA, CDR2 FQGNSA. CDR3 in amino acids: CASSLDLLAETQYF. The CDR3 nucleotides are TGTGCCAGCAGCTTAGATCTACTAGCGGAGACCCAGTACTTC.

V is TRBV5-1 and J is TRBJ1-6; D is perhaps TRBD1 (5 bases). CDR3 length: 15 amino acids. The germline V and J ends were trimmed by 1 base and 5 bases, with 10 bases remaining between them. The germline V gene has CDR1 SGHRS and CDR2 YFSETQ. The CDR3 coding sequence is TGCGCCAGCAGCTTGTGGCAGGGTAATAATTCACCCCTCCACTTT. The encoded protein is CASSLWQGNNSPLHF.

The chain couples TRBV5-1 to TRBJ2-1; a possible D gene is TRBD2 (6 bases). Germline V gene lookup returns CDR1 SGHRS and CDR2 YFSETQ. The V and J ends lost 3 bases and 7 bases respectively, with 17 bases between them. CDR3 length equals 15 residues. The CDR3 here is CASSWGDRDYNEQFF. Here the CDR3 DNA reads TGCGCCAGCAGCTGGGGGGACCGCGATTATAATGAGCAGTTCTTC.

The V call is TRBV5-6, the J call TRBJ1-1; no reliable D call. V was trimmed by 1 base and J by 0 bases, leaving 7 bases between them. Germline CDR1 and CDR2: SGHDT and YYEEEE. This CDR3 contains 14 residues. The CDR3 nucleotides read TGTGCCAGCAGCTTGCCCCAAATGAACACTGAAGCTTTCTTT. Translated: CASSLPQMNTEAFF.

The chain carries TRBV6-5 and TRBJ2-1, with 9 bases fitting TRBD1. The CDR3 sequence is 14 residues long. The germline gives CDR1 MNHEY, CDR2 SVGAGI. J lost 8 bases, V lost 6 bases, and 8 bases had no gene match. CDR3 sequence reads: CASSRDRALDEQFF. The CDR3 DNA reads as TGTGCCAGCAGCAGGGACAGGGCCCTCGATGAGCAGTTCTTC.

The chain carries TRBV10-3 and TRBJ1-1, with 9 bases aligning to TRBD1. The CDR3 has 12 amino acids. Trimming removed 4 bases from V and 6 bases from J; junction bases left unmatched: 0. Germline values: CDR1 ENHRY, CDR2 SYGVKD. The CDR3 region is CAISGTGAEAFF. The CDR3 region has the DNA TGTGCCATCAGTGGGACAGGGGCTGAAGCTTTCTTT.